Described below is a single TCR beta chain sequence and its context. Its antigen is not known. This specimen belongs to a study of T cell repertoires in cytomegalovirus infection. Whole-study context: It was the public TCR beta signatures that indicated both CMV infection and matching HLA type.

Study outcomes and limitations: Predominance within the ex vivo response was attributable to HLA-C-restricted CMV-specific TCR beta clonotypes. The cumulative frequency of public TCR beta families identified carriers of CMV plus the relevant HLA.

One entry per CDR3 protein results from TCRdb running MiXCR on the reads. The sample holds approximately 250,000 distinct CDR3 sequences, 22% seen once. The CDR3 has 13 amino acids. Germline CDR1 SQVTM, CDR2 ANQGSEA. Unmatched junction bases numbered 8, after V lost 8 bases and J lost 5 bases. This chain links TRBV29-1 with TRBJ2-1; TRBD2 aligns across 8 bases. This receptor was taken from a human donor in good health (CMV status not recorded). Some clones in this sample may be carry-over from other donors' samples. Sequences were obtained from CD8+ T cells from PBMCs. CDR3 amino acids: CSPRLAKNNEQFF. As DNA, the CDR3 is TGCAGCCCCCGACTAGCGAAAAACAATGAGCAGTTCTTC.